This T cell receptor beta chain was found in a study of CD8 T cells in Susac syndrome. The multiple sclerosis controls were treatment-naive patients with relapsing-remitting disease that was stable or active. Negative isolation yielded CD4+ and CD8+ T cells, and FACS enriched TEMRA cells. RNA amounts of about 0.5 to 1 ug underwent reverse transcription with random hexamers. The method of amplification for TCR beta CDR3 was immunoSEQ multiplex PCR, covering 54 Vbeta and 13 Jbeta. TCRdb re-called the immunoSEQ multiplex PCR reads through MiXCR, storing one row per CDR3 protein. The data show about 130,000 distinct CDR3 sequences, about 93% seen once. Sequencing was done on a sample of CD8+ T cells from PBMCs. This clonotype originated in a human donor with multiple sclerosis.

This CDR3 reads CASSAAGGASYEQYF. DNA for the CDR3: TGTGCCAGCAGCGCCGCAGGGGGAGCGTCCTACGAGCAGTACTTC. The chain uses TRBV9 and TRBJ2-7, with 7 bases that match TRBD1. The CDR3 has 15 amino acids. Germline values: CDR1 SGDLS, CDR2 YYNGEE. V was pared by 3 bases and J by 1 base, with 7 bases of the junction left unmatched.